One sample yielded the 32 T cell receptor beta chains listed below, sequenced in a study of blood T cells in healthy people across ages. Then a second PCR, running roughly 7 to 11 cycles, was carried out with a sample-barcoded 5' primer and a J-beta primer mix. MiXCR, run by TCRdb on the 5' RACE reads, gives a single entry per CDR3 protein. The repertoire holds 2 million or so distinct CDR3 sequences, roughly 49% seen once, with 2.1% in the top ten. Source material: blood. The receptors come from a woman between 35 and 50 years old in good health.

The rearrangement uses TRBV5-5 and TRBJ2-1; 7 bases agree with TRBD1. The V gene's germline CDR1 is SGHKS and CDR2 YYEKEE (reference sequence). The CDR3 covers 17 residues. Trimming took 3 bases from V and 4 from J; bases not matched to a gene: 13. The CDR3 DNA is TGTGCCAGCAGCTCGATGGGTAGGACAGGACGGTACAATGAGCAGTTCTTC. As protein: CASSSMGRTGRYNEQFF.

CDR3 sequence: CASSQVRNEQYF. The CDR3 DNA is TGCGCCAGCAGCCAAGTTCGTAATGAGCAGTACTTC. This chain joins TRBV4-1 and TRBJ2-1; D is undetermined. The J call is doubtful: the DNA matches TRBJ2-7 better. Germline V gives CDR1 MGHRA, CDR2 YSYEKL. The CDR3 extends over 12 amino acids.

This clonotype was counted a few times. The chain recombines TRBV12-3 or TRBV12-4 with TRBJ2-1; tentatively, D is TRBD1 (5 bases). V lost 1 base and J 6 bases, leaving 13 bases between the germline ends. The length of the CDR3 is 15 residues. For the CDR3, the DNA is TGTGCCAGCAGTTTAGGGTTTGACAGCGTCAATGAGCAGTTCTTC. Protein sequence: CASSLGFDSVNEQFF.

This chain connects TRBV4-1 to TRBJ2-3; a weak D match, TRBD2 (5 bases). CDR3 length: 13 amino acids. CDR1 MGHRA and CDR2 YSYEKL come from the germline V gene. Between the trimmed V and J ends, which lost 8 bases and 6 bases, there was a span of 15 bases. CDR3: CASADSGSDTQYF. CDR3 DNA: TGCGCCAGCGCCGATTCGGGGAGCGATACGCAGTATTTT.

The V and J genes are TRBV12-3 or TRBV12-4 and TRBJ1-2; D is unresolved. This CDR3 comprises 12 residues. V was pared by 7 bases and J by 5 bases, with 11 bases between. CDR3 nucleotide sequence: TGTGCCAGCACCCCGTACACTTATGGCTACACCTTC. Protein product: CASTPYTYGYTF.

The V call is TRBV20-1, the J call TRBJ2-3; the D is unclear. Trimming pared 5 bases from V and 7 bases from J, leaving 19 bases between. The CDR3 totals 14 residues. CDR1 and CDR2 from the germline V gene are DFQATT and SNEGSKA (reference sequence). CDR3 nucleotides: TGCAGTGCTCTCGACACCCTCGGCGATCATACGCAGTATTTT. Protein: CSALDTLGDHTQYF.

The rearrangement uses TRBV2 and TRBJ2-3, with D maybe TRBD2 (6 bases). V was shortened by 5 bases and J by 0 bases, with 15 bases between the two germline ends. This CDR3 comprises 16 residues. Germline V gene sequence: CDR1 SNHLY, CDR2 FYNNEI. This CDR3 is CASSRAGFTSTDTQYF. CDR3 coding DNA: TGTGCCAGCAGTCGGGCGGGGTTTACTAGCACAGATACGCAGTATTTT. Based on the CDR3 plus reference TRBV2 and TRBJ2-3, the full variable domain is EPEVTQTPSHQVTQMGQEVILRCVPISNHLYFYWYRQILGQKVEFLVSFYNNEISEKSEIFDDQFSVERPDGSNFTLKIRSTKLEDSAMYFCASSRAGFTSTDTQYFGPGTRLTVL.

The sample holds a few counts of this clonotype. The chain is built from TRBV29-1 and TRBJ2-5, with unresolved D. From germline, CDR1 is SQVTM and CDR2 ANQGSEA. The CDR3 consists of 14 residues. Between the trimmed V and J ends, which lost 3 bases and 2 bases, there was a span of 13 bases. The CDR3 DNA sequence: TGCAGCGTTGATCCCGTAATTTTACAAGAGACCCAGTACTTC. It translates to CSVDPVILQETQYF.

This clonotype was seen just once. The genes are TRBV18 and TRBJ1-2, with a weak D call TRBD1 (6 bases). The CDR3 is 14 residues long. Germline loops: CDR1 KGHSH, CDR2 LQKENI. V was pared by 3 bases and J by 7 bases, with 15 bases between. CDR3 residues: CASSPYRAGAGYTF. The CDR3 coding sequence is TGTGCCAGCTCACCCTACAGGGCTGGGGCTGGCTACACCTTC.

This rearrangement joins TRBV27 to TRBJ1-6; 7 bases are shared with TRBD1. The V segment lost 10 bases and the J segment 7 bases; nucleotides outside the gene matches: 7. This CDR3 contains 13 residues. The germline gives CDR1 MNHEY, CDR2 SMNVEV (reference sequence). The CDR3 DNA reads as TGTGCCACCAAAACAGGGGAAAATTCACCCCTCCACTTT. Translated: CATKTGENSPLHF.

The V gene is TRBV7-2, the J gene TRBJ2-3; D possibly corresponds to TRBD1 (5 bases). The CDR3 sequence is 16 residues long. V was shortened by 2 bases and J by 0 bases, with 12 bases between the two germline ends. Germline assignment: CDR1 SGHTA and CDR2 FQGNSA. CDR3 protein: CASSLSGPISTDTQYF. The CDR3 DNA follows: TGTGCCAGCAGCTTATCAGGGCCTATAAGCACAGATACGCAGTATTTT. Based on the CDR3 plus reference TRBV7-2 and TRBJ2-3, the full variable domain is GAGVSQSPSNKVTEKGKDVELRCDPISGHTALYWYRQSLGQGLEFLIYFQGNSAPDKSGLPSDRFSAERTGGSVSTLTIQRTQQEDSAVYLCASSLSGPISTDTQYFGPGTRLTVL.

V usage is TRBV20-1 and J usage is TRBJ2-5; 9 bases are a match to TRBD2. The J call may be wrong; the DNA end is better matched by TRBJ2-7. Looked up from germline, CDR1 is DFQATT and CDR2 is SNEGSKA (reference sequence). The CDR3 has 14 amino acids. The CDR3 protein is CSAPRVAGDHEQYF. In DNA form, the CDR3 reads TGCAGTGCTCCCAGGGTAGCGGGGGACCACGAGCAGTACTTC.

The sample holds a few counts of this clonotype. The V gene is TRBV27, the J gene TRBJ1-4; D ambiguous. This CDR3 is 15 amino acids long. Deletions cut 2 bases from V and 7 bases from J, with 14 bases between. Germline CDR1 MNHEY, CDR2 SMNVEV (reference sequence). The CDR3 loop reads CASSLQGRRAEKLFF. The CDR3 bases are TGTGCCAGCAGTTTACAAGGGAGAAGGGCTGAAAAACTGTTTTTT.

J is TRBJ2-7 and V is TRBV6-1; TRBD1 might be the D (5 bases). The better agreement between TRBJ2-5 and the DNA end casts doubt on the J call. Germline-derived CDR1 and CDR2 are MNHNS and SASEGT. This CDR3 region has 15 residues. CDR3 in DNA: TGTGCCAGCAGTGAAGCGACAGTACTCGGGGAGACCCAGTACTTC. Translated, it gives CASSEATVLGETQYF.

The rearrangement uses TRBV24-1 and TRBJ2-1, with 7 bases aligning to TRBD2. The germline CDR1 and CDR2 sequences are KGHDR and SFDVKD. This CDR3 spans 15 amino acids. V gave up 2 bases and J gave up 7 bases; unmatched junction bases: 7. CDR3 coding DNA: TGTGCCACCAGTGATTACGGTAGCGGGCGGAATGAGCAGTTCTTC. Its protein product is CATSDYGSGRNEQFF.

Only a few counts were recorded for this clonotype. The chain has TRBV6-1 and TRBJ2-3, with D unclear. Trimming pared 1 base from V and 2 bases from J, leaving 10 bases between. The CDR3 runs 15 residues. CDR1 is MNHNS and CDR2 is SASEGT in the germline V gene. This CDR3 reads CASSEVLESTDTQYF. In DNA, the CDR3 is TGTGCCAGCAGTGAAGTGCTGGAGTCCACAGATACGCAGTATTTT.

V gene TRBV6-5 combines with J gene TRBJ1-2; a weak D match, TRBD1 (5 bases). The V and J ends lost 4 bases and 4 bases respectively, with 10 bases between them. Germline CDR1 is MNHEY and CDR2 is SVGAGI. This CDR3 has 13 amino acids. The CDR3 DNA is TGTGCCAGCAGTTCGACAGACCCCTATGGCTACACCTTC. Amino acids: CASSSTDPYGYTF.

V and J are TRBV4-2 and TRBJ1-1; TRBD1 agrees at 7 bases. J gave up 0 bases and V 1 base, and 8 bases lay outside the gene matches. Per germline, CDR1 LGHNA and CDR2 YNFKEQ. The CDR3 is 17 amino acids. CDR3 coding DNA: TGTGCCAGCAGCCAAGTTGTGGAAGGGGGCATGAACACTGAAGCTTTCTTT. It encodes CASSQVVEGGMNTEAFF.

The chain recombines TRBV7-4 with TRBJ2-7, with 7 bases aligning to TRBD1. From germline, CDR1 is SGHVT and CDR2 SQSDAQ. V shed 5 bases, J shed 2 bases, and the junction held 6 bases outside the gene matches. The CDR3 contains 14 residues. The CDR3 DNA follows: TGTGCCAGCAGCATGGGACAGCAAACCTACGAGCAGTACTTC. This translates into CASSMGQQTYEQYF.

The CDR3, as DNA: TGTGCCAGCAGGGCCACTCCCAGGGGGCTGACAGATACGCAGTATTTT. Translation gives CASRATPRGLTDTQYF. The chain is built from TRBV6-2 or TRBV6-3 and TRBJ2-3; TRBD1 agrees at 8 bases. This CDR3 spans 16 amino acids. Germline values: CDR1 MNHEY, CDR2 SVGEGT. The V and J ends lost 6 bases and 3 bases, in that order; junction bases with no gene match: 11.

This sequence joins TRBV20-1 and TRBJ2-1; D tentatively reads TRBD1 or TRBD2 (5 bases each). V was cut by 6 bases and J by 0 bases, with 12 bases left in between. CDR1 DFQATT and CDR2 SNEGSKA come from the germline V gene (reference sequence). The CDR3 consists of 14 residues. The CDR3 is CSARGRLSYNEQFF. The CDR3 nucleotides are TGCAGTGCGAGGGGACGTCTCTCCTACAATGAGCAGTTCTTC.

The CDR3 sequence: CASSVDLPGGLGETQYF. The CDR3 DNA is TGTGCCAGCAGCGTAGATTTACCGGGGGGACTGGGAGAGACCCAGTACTTC. The chain links TRBV9 to TRBJ2-5; 7 positions match TRBD2. J lost 4 bases, V lost 0 bases, and 12 bases had no gene match. The CDR3 spans 17 residues. CDR1 and CDR2 (germline): SGDLS, YYNGEE.

This clonotype was detected many times. The chain combines TRBV4-3 with TRBJ2-7; 7 nucleotides agree with TRBD2. The CDR3 is 14 residues long. With 3 bases clipped from V and 1 base from J, the junction kept 3 bases outside the gene matches. Germline CDR1 and CDR2: LGHNA and YSLEER. The CDR3 bases are TGCGCCAGCAGCCAGGGTAGCGGGTCCTACGAGCAGTACTTC. It encodes CASSQGSGSYEQYF.

The genes are TRBV3-1 and TRBJ2-1; 14 nucleotides align to TRBD2. The CDR3 consists of 15 residues. Per germline, CDR1 LGHDT and CDR2 YNNKEL (reference sequence). J was trimmed by 10 bases and V by 3 bases; bases with no gene match: 5. DNA for the CDR3: TGTGCCAGCAGCCAGACTAGCGGGGGGGCCTGGGAGCAGTTCTTC. Protein product: CASSQTSGGAWEQFF.

This clonotype was seen a handful of times. This chain uses TRBV7-2 with TRBJ2-5; 8 bases align to TRBD2. The CDR3 spans 15 residues. Germline-derived CDR1 and CDR2 are SGHTA and FQGNSA. With 6 bases clipped from V and 1 base from J, the junction kept 7 bases outside the gene matches. CDR3 sequence (DNA): TGTGCCAGCAGGGAGCGGGGGCAAATCCAAGAGACCCAGTACTTC. Amino acid sequence: CASRERGQIQETQYF.

The rearrangement joins TRBV20-1 to TRBJ1-1; TRBD1 agrees at 7 bases. The V segment lost 6 bases and the J segment 4 bases; nucleotides outside the gene matches: 11. This CDR3 spans 14 amino acids. Germline V gene sequence: CDR1 DFQATT, CDR2 SNEGSKA (reference sequence). Here the CDR3 DNA reads TGCAGTGCCTCATCCTTTAGGGGGCTCACTGAAGCTTTCTTT. Translated, it gives CSASSFRGLTEAFF.

J is TRBJ2-7 and V is TRBV6-1; D uncertain. The CDR3 is 13 residues long. The V gene's germline CDR1 is MNHNS and CDR2 SASEGT. Trimming took off 4 bases at V and 1 base at J, with 8 bases between the two ends. The CDR3 DNA is TGTGCCAGCAGTGTAAATTTGTCCTACGAGCAGTACTTC. Its protein is CASSVNLSYEQYF.

The chain combines TRBV6-5 with TRBJ2-7, with TRBD1 matching 8 bases. The CDR3 loop spans 14 amino acids. Germline V lookup: CDR1 MNHEY, CDR2 SVGAGI. The trim removed 7 bases at V and 4 bases at J, leaving 9 bases unmatched. Written as DNA, the CDR3 is TGTGCCAGCACGAGAAGACAGGGGCCATACGAGCAGTACTTC. Translation: CASTRRQGPYEQYF.

A remark on this clonotype: The junction differs from germline at one of its ends, possibly a read error. V usage is TRBV5-6 and J usage is TRBJ2-1, with D uncertain. The germline gives CDR1 SGHDT, CDR2 YYEEEE. This CDR3 is built from 17 residues. CDR3 sequence reads: CASSLVALQSSHNEQFF. CDR3 bases: TGTGCCAGCAGCTTGGTGGCACTACAAAGCTCCCACAATGAGCAGTTCTTC.

Remarks on this clonotype: One end of the junction is discordant with germline, which a read error may explain. J is TRBJ2-1 and V is TRBV6-2 or TRBV6-3, with D possibly TRBD2 on 6 matching bases. CDR3 length: 17 amino acids. CDR1 and CDR2 (germline): MNHEY, SVGEGT. The CDR3 sequence is CASSYLWGESSYNEQFF. The CDR3 coding sequence is TGTGCTAGCAGTTACCTCTGGGGGGAAAGCTCCTACAATGAGCAGTTCTTC.

In its sample, this clonotype was seen many times. The chain couples TRBV28 to TRBJ2-5, with D perhaps TRBD1 or TRBD2 (6 bases each). This CDR3 comprises 14 residues. The V gene lost 5 bases and the J gene lost 4 bases, with 14 bases spanning the gap. The germline V gene has CDR1 MDHEN and CDR2 SYDVKM. The CDR3 loop reads CASSRTGRRETQYF. CDR3 coding DNA: TGTGCCAGCAGTCGAACAGGGAGGCGAGAGACCCAGTACTTC.

This sequence joins TRBV7-2 and TRBJ2-3; possibly TRBD2 for D (6 bases). CDR3 length: 15 residues. Trimming removed 0 bases at V and 2 bases at J, with 9 bases between. CDR1 is SGHTA, CDR2 FQGNSA, per germline. The DNA for the CDR3 is TGTGCCAGCAGCTTAGCGGGACTCAACACAGATACGCAGTATTTT. Its protein product is CASSLAGLNTDTQYF.